This TCR beta chain emerged from a study of cytomegalovirus exposure and HLA in healthy donors (dated by TCRdb to between 2016 and 2019). Context from the whole study: An earlier analysis of several hundred of the donors reported 276 Gb of sequence data and around 100 million unique TCR beta sequences obtained from about 179 million T cells. About 320 gigabases of sequencing data and approximately 85 million unique TCR sequences were included in an early release covering about 700 HLA-typed donors. Among the roughly 410 genotyped donors, under 90% belonged to the genetic ancestry cluster associated with self-reported Caucasian donors. The study was designed to test whether signatures of past pathogen exposure could be identified by cataloging public T cell receptors. The study used immunosequencing to profile the T cell repertoires of under 700 subjects and linked those repertoires to cytomegalovirus serostatus. In addition to the first cohort of about 650 subjects, a separate validation cohort of 130 or so different subjects was used. To predict cytomegalovirus infection status, the study brought together high-throughput TCR immunosequencing, statistical association of individual TCRs with disease status, and machine learning. In a later analysis, previously published TCR beta repertoires from fewer than 750 donors were re-analyzed and high-resolution HLA genotyping was added so that TCR occurrence patterns could be studied. In the later analysis, no new phenotypic data were used to find candidate immune exposures; instead, reliance was placed on TCR beta sequences and their occurrence across donors. To decide whether each TCR beta V gene segment behaved as functional or pseudogenic, an earlier analysis of some 600 of the donors relied on high-throughput TCR beta sequencing. Donor age, sex, ethnicity and CMV serostatus were compiled together with the repertoire data. A later genetic analysis used genome-wide SNP genotypes for about 65% of the roughly 670 donors, treating that subset as a discovery cohort. Every discovery cohort repertoire had been produced on one sequencing platform. HLA typing covered class I and class II loci at four-digit resolution. Typing coverage varied by locus: roughly 620-640 donors for A, B, C, DRB1 and DQB1; under 550 for DQA1; more than 600 for DPA1; roughly 470 for DPB1. Because of strong linkage in the cohort, roughly five DR-DQ haplotypes were treated as single units for association and clustering. Across approximately 420 genotyped donors of the cohort, an average of approximately 240,000 unique TCR beta nucleotide sequences per donor were sequenced, and 15% to 20% of those sequences were non-productive.

What the research found in general, with its limitations: Most CMV-associated TCR beta chains appeared to be HLA-restricted in a later analysis, and the HLA associations seemed to be driven largely by CMV exposure. In the study, approximately 160 TCR beta chains were listed as associated with cytomegalovirus. In this cohort, only TCR beta chains were sequenced, and detectable features were limited by the absence of alpha or paired-chain data. Roughly uniform sequencing depth across donors was assumed in presence/absence analyses, although this assumption may not hold. A further reported finding was that TCR beta sequences accurately predicted the HLA-A and HLA-B alleles for most subjects in the first cohort. At a false discovery rate of 0.05, a later analysis linked some 17,000 TCR beta sequences to specific HLA alleles. In a later genetic analysis, a missense DCLRE1C variant was associated with V-gene and J-gene trimming of TCR beta chains, and the association was replicated in an independent cohort. It was suggested by the authors that the approach could potentially be generalized to other disease states and immunological phenotypes. HLA typing was unavailable for some donors at each locus, so association tests used only the typed subset. The sequencing pipeline was judged likely to have produced a cluster of highly shared sequence variants as a technical artifact. Assigning TCR associations to individual alleles was difficult when HLA alleles, especially DR and DQ, strongly co-occurred. The only immune exposure information available for the cohort was CMV serostatus. In a later analysis, HLA-associated TCR beta chains were found to be more clonally expanded and to have lower generation probabilities than equally common non-associated chains. A later analysis found that TCR association rates varied across HLA loci, with DRB1 alleles showing the most associated TCRs and HLA-C alleles the fewest. Some IMGT-functional V segments, including TRBV6-2 and TRBV6-3, could not be distinguished by the 87-base-pair reads and were therefore excluded. Around 16 rarely observed V segments, including chromosome 9 orphons, were excluded from the earlier analysis of about 500 of the donors because counts were too low. The classifier was reported to diagnose cytomegalovirus status with high specificity and sensitivity in both the original and validation cohorts. According to a later analysis, parvovirus B19, influenza, CMV and Epstein-Barr virus appeared linked to several top co-occurrence clusters. A later genetic analysis reported fewer N-insertions in productive TCRs among donors in an Asian-associated ancestry cluster than the approximately 670-donor mean. Correlated functional status among segregating V segments might reflect linkage disequilibrium, but an unknown experimental factor could not be ruled out. While some public TCRs were present in many individuals, most TCR sequences turned up only very rarely across donors. In vitro tests confirmed that a few of the cytomegalovirus-associated TCR beta chains recognize cytomegalovirus antigens. In an earlier analysis of 587 of the donors, most TCR beta V segments appeared in productive rearrangements about 90% or about 30% of the time, broadly matching IMGT annotations.

This clone was seen only once. Its antigen is currently not known. Base qualities are missing; no much larger clone stands one base away. The library was built by means of the immunoSEQ multiplex PCR assay. A mixture of 60 forward primers for TCR Vbeta segments and 13 reverse primers for TCR Jbeta segments was used in the multiplex PCR. The CDR3 region of rearranged TCR beta genes was amplified from genomic DNA by a multiplex PCR assay. The amplified TCR beta libraries were sequenced on the Illumina HiSeq System as 87-base-pair reads. Per the source publication's procedure: Across the 670 or so repertoires, a later analysis counted 60 million to 90 million unique TCR beta chains, around 11 million of which were shared by at least two donors. A nearest-neighbor algorithm error-corrected the raw reads and collapsed the reads into unique sequences, merging closely related sequences to remove PCR and sequencing errors. CDR3 sequences were aligned to IMGT reference sequences to assign V, D and J gene segments. For a sequence to be retained, at least a six-nucleotide match to both a V gene segment and a J gene segment was required. A rearrangement was called productive if the CDR3 had no stop codons and remained in frame with V and J, and every other rearrangement was called non-productive. CDR3 was defined according to IMGT convention as the region running from the second conserved V-encoded cysteine to the conserved J-encoded phenylalanine. Sequences without an unambiguous match to a single V gene segment were excluded from the earlier analysis of 500 to 700 of the donors. An earlier analysis of around 600 of the donors classified V segments as functional when productive rearrangements were above 56.7% and as segregating when the standard deviation between donors was above 5%. A statistical classification framework was developed to diagnose cytomegalovirus status using the catalog of TCR beta chain sequences. V and J gene assignment, in a later analysis, came from comparing TCR nucleotide sequences with IMGT/GENE-DB human TR gene sequences. The TCRdist pipeline was used in a later analysis to assign CDR3 sequences and most-parsimonious VDJ recombination scenarios. In a later analysis, every TCR beta chain was defined by the combination of its CDR3 amino acid sequence and its V-gene family, and reads without a unique V-gene family were dropped. In a later analysis, 450 to 600 highly shared, low-generation-probability nucleotide sequences were removed to address suspected cross-contamination and a sequencing artifact. In a later analysis, a clonal expansion index for each public chain was calculated from normalized within-repertoire ranks of inferred template counts. Generation probabilities in a later analysis came from a VDJ recombination model fitted to out-of-frame rearrangements, and those results were checked against IGoR. Hypergeometric tests were used in a later analysis to score TCR-TCR, TCR-HLA and TCR-CMV co-occurrence, with a repertoire-size bias correction applied to the TCR pairs. In a later analysis, false discovery rates were estimated by permuting HLA or CMV assignments 20 times. In a later analysis, co-occurring TCRs were grouped using DBSCAN, and TCRdist sequence similarity was added for clustering within HLA-allele-positive subsets. Co-occurrence clustering excluded repertoires with fewer than 30,000 or more than 120,000 public chains, plus five with anomalous nucleotide sharing. TCRdb's version of the immuneACCESS table is confined to in-frame rearrangements and falls short of the full clone set. An unresolved V gene accounts for under half of the shortfall where checked; the remainder is of unknown origin. Clonal size and the V and J genes are those of that table, whereas D and trimming came from the DNA. For this sample there are some 130,000 clones; about 83% appear just once. The ten largest clones add up to about 5% of the sample.

The cohort consisted of 650 to 700 healthy bone marrow donors. All cohort members were sampled while nominally healthy, although unrecorded immune exposures were likely present. The donor tested CMV seronegative, placing the donor among the 350 to 400 seronegative members of the cohort. A peripheral blood sample was collected from each donor, and TCR beta sequencing was performed on peripheral blood mononuclear cells. The Qiagen DNeasy Blood Extraction Kit was used to extract genomic DNA from the blood cell samples. Measured from the cysteine to the phenylalanine, the CDR3 is 11 residues long. Of all the DNA, just the CDR3 is kept, 33 bases in frame from base 1. V is cut by 11 bases and J by 4 bases, and the space between the germline ends is 12 bases. CDR1 and CDR2 are drawn from the germline V gene: MNHNS, SASEGT.

The source is a woman in her 30s in good health and CMV-seronegative. The V and J genes are TRBV6-1 and TRBJ2-7; TRBD1 is a weak D gene call, 6 bases matching. The sequencing sample was made of PBMCs. The CDR3 corresponds to CAAGTPYEQYF. The DNA sequence follows: TGTGCCGCCGGGACACCGTACGAGCAGTACTTC.